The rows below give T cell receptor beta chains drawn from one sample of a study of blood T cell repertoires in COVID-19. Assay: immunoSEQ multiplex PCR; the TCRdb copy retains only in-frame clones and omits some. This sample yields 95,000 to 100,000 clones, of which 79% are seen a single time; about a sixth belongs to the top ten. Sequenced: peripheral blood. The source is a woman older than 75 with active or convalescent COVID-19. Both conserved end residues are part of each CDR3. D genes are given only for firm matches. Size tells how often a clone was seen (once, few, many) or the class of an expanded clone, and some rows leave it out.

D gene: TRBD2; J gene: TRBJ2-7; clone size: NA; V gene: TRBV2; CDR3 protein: CASSEGRGPTYEQYF; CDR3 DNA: TGTGCCAGCAGTGAGGGGAGGGGCCCCACCTACGAGCAGTACTTC
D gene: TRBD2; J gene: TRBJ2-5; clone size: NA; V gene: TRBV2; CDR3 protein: CASTRGSGSEETQYF; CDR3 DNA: TGTGCCAGCACCCGAGGTAGCGGGAGTGAGGAGACCCAGTACTTC
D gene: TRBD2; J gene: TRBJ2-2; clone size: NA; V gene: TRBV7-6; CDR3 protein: CASSPGLAVLTGELFF; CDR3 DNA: TGTGCCAGCAGCCCCGGACTAGCAGTCTTAACCGGGGAGCTGTTTTTT
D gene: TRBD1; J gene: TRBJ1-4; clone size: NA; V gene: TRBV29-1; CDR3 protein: CSVALQGATEKLFF; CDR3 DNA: TGCAGCGTGGCGTTACAGGGGGCAACGGAAAAACTGTTTTTT
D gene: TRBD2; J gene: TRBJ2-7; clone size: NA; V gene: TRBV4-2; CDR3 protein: CASSQAQSAGAVYEQYF; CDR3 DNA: TGTGCCAGCAGCCAAGCTCAGAGCGCGGGAGCAGTTTACGAGCAGTACTTC
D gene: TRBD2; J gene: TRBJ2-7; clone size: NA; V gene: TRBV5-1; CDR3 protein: CASSPTSGRIYEQYF; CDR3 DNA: TGTGCCAGCAGTCCCACTAGCGGGAGAATATACGAGCAGTACTTC
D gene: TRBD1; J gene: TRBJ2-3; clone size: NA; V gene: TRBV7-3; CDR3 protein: CASSLRGGGRVPSTDTQYF; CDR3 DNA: TGTGCCAGCAGCTTAAGAGGGGGCGGAAGAGTTCCTAGCACAGATACGCAGTATTTT
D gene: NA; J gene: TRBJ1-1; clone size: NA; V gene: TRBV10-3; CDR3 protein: CAISVKASNTEAFF; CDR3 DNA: TGTGCCATCAGTGTTAAAGCATCGAACACTGAAGCTTTCTTT
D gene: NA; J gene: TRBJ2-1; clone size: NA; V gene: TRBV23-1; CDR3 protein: CASSQSSERELYNEQFF; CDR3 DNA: TGCGCCAGCAGTCAATCGAGCGAACGGGAGTTATACAATGAGCAGTTCTTC
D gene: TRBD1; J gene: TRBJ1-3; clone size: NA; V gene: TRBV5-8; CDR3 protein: CASSLGQGVGNTIYF; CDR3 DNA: TGTGCCAGCAGCTTGGGACAGGGTGTAGGAAACACCATATATTTT
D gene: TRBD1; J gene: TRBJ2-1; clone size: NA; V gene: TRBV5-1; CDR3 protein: CASSLAGTGGDEQFF; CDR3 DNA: TGTGCCAGCAGCTTGGCCGGGACAGGGGGCGATGAGCAGTTCTTC
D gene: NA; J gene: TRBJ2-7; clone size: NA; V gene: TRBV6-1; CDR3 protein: CASSDPQGSKSYELGQYF; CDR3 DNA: TGTGCCAGCAGTGATCCCCAGGGATCTAAGTCCTACGAGTTAGGGCAGTACTTC
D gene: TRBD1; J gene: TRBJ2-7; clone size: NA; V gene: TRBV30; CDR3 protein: CAWSEGTGGYEQYF; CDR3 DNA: TGTGCCTGGAGTGAGGGGACAGGGGGATACGAGCAGTACTTC
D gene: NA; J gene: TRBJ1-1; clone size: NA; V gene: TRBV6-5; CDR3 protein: CASRWEGGSTEAFF; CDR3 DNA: TGTGCCAGCAGGTGGGAGGGGGGAAGCACTGAAGCTTTCTTT
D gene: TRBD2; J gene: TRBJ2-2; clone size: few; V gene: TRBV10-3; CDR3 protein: CAISVRTSGRGTGELFF; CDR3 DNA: TGTGCCATCAGTGTGAGGACTAGCGGGAGAGGCACCGGGGAGCTGTTTTTT
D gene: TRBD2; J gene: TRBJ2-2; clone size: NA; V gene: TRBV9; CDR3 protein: CASSVGGTSIAGELFF; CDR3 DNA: TGTGCCAGCAGCGTAGGCGGGACTAGCATAGCCGGGGAGCTGTTTTTT
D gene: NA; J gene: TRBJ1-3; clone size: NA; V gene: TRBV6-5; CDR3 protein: CASSSDRRIGGNTIYF; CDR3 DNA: TGTGCCAGCAGTTCCGACAGGCGCATAGGTGGAAACACCATATATTTT
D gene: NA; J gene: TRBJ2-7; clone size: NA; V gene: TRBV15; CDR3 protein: CATSIGASDYEQYF; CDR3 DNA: TGTGCCACCAGCATTGGAGCCTCGGACTACGAGCAGTACTTC
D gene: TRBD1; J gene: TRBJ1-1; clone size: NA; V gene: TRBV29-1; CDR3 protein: CSVPLGQGAFF; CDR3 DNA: TGCAGCGTCCCTCTGGGACAGGGAGCTTTCTTT
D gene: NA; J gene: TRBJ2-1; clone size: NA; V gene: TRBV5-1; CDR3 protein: CASSFAPGEDNEQFF; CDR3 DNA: TGCGCCAGCAGCTTTGCCCCGGGGGAGGACAATGAGCAGTTCTTC
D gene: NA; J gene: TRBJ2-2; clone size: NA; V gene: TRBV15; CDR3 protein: CATSRDRVDTGELFF; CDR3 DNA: TGTGCCACCAGCAGAGATCGGGTCGACACCGGGGAGCTGTTTTTT
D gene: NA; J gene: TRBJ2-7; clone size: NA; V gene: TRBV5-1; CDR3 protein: CASSVGRSSYEQYF; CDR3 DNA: TGTGCCAGCAGTGTTGGTCGGTCTTCCTACGAGCAGTACTTC
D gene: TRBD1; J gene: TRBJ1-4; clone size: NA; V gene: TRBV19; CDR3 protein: CASTLISGQGGEKLFF; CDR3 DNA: TGTGCCAGTACCCTAATAAGTGGACAGGGAGGCGAAAAACTGTTTTTT